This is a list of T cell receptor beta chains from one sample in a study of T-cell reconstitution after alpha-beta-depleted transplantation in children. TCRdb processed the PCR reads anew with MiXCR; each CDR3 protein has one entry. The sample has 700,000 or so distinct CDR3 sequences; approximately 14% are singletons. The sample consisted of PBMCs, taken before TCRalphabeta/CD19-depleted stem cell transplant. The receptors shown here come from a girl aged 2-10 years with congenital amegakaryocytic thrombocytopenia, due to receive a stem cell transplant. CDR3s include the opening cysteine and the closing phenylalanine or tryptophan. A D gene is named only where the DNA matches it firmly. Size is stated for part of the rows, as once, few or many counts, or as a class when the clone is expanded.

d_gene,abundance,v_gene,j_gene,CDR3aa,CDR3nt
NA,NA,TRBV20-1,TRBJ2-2,CSARGHGGTGELFF,TGCAGTGCTAGAGGGCACGGTGGGACCGGGGAGCTGTTTTTT
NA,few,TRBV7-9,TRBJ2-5,CASILAGETQYF,NA
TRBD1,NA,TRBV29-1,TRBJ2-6,CSVKNRDRVGGANVLTF,TGCAGCGTTAAAAACCGGGACAGGGTTGGCGGGGCCAACGTCCTGACTTTC
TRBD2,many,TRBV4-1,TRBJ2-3,CASSQGKGLAGEDTQYF,TGCGCCAGCAGCCAGGGTAAGGGACTAGCGGGAGAAGATACGCAGTATTTT
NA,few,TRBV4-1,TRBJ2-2,CASSPTPSVGTGELFF,TGCGCCAGCAGTCCTACTCCTAGCGTGGGCACCGGGGAGCTGTTTTTT
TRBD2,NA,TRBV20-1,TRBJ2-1,CSADGGLARYNEQFF,TGCAGTGCCGACGGAGGACTAGCGCGTTACAATGAGCAGTTCTTC
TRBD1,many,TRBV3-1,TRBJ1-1,CASSQRTGVTEAFF,TGTGCCAGCAGCCAAAGGACAGGGGTTACTGAAGCTTTCTTT
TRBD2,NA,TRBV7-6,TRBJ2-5,CASSLGGGTSVETQYF,TGTGCCAGCAGCTTAGGAGGCGGGACTAGCGTTGAGACCCAGTACTTC
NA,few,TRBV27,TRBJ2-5,CASSPGQFQETQYF,TGTGCCAGCAGTCCTGGACAGTTCCAAGAGACCCAGTACTTC
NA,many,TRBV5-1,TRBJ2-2,CASSLAWSNTGELFF,TGCGCCAGCAGCTTGGCCTGGTCGAACACCGGGGAGCTGTTTTTT
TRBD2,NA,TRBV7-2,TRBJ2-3,CASSLAYPLAGGTDTQYF,TGTGCCAGCAGCTTAGCTTACCCCCTAGCGGGAGGCACAGATACGCAGTATTTT
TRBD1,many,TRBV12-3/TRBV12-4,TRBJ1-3,CASRAWDRGNTIYF,TGTGCCAGCAGAGCTTGGGACAGGGGAAACACCATATATTTT
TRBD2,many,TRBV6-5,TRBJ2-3,CASSYTPSGPSTDTQYF,TGTGCCAGCAGTTACACCCCTAGCGGCCCTAGCACAGATACGCAGTATTTT
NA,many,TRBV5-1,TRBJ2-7,CASSLQVGGIYEQYF,TGCGCCAGCAGCTTGCAAGTCGGCGGGATCTACGAGCAGTACTTC
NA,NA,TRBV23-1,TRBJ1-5,CASSQVPFRTAYNQPQHF,TGCGCCAGCAGTCAAGTTCCCTTCCGTACGGCTTATAATCAGCCCCAGCATTTT
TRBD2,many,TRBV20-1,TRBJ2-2,CSARDPGFASGGLRNTGELFF,TGCAGTGCTAGAGACCCCGGGTTTGCTAGCGGGGGCTTAAGGAACACCGGGGAGCTGTTTTTT
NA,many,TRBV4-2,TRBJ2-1,CASSQERATYNEQFF,TGTGCCAGCAGCCAAGAGAGAGCTACCTACAATGAGCAGTTCTTC
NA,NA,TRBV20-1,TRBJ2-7,CSASWTGPPYEQYF,TGCAGTGCCTCGTGGACGGGACCACCTTACGAGCAGTACTTC
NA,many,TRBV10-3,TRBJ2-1,CAAGGGDAQFF,TGTGCCGCAGGAGGGGGGGATGCGCAGTTCTTC
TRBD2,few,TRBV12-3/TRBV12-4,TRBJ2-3,CASSLVYAGEVGDTQYF,TGTGCCAGCAGTTTAGTTTATGCGGGAGAAGTAGGGGATACGCAGTATTTT
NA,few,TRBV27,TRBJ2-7,CASSSSSGPYEQYF,TGTGCCAGCAGTTCGTCGAGCGGCCCCTACGAGCAGTACTTC
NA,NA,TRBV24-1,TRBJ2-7,CATSNPRDNSYEQYF,TGTGCCACCAGTAATCCGAGGGACAACTCCTACGAGCAGTACTTC
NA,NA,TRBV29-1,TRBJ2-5,CSPTSAAETQYF,TGCAGCCCCACATCAGCGGCAGAGACCCAGTACTTC
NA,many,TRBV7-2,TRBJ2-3,CASSSLAPITDTQYF,TGTGCCAGCAGCTCGCTAGCGCCTATCACAGATACGCAGTATTTT
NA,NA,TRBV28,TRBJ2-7,CASSLEGTDYEQYF,TGTGCCAGCAGTTTAGAGGGGACCGACTACGAGCAGTACTTC